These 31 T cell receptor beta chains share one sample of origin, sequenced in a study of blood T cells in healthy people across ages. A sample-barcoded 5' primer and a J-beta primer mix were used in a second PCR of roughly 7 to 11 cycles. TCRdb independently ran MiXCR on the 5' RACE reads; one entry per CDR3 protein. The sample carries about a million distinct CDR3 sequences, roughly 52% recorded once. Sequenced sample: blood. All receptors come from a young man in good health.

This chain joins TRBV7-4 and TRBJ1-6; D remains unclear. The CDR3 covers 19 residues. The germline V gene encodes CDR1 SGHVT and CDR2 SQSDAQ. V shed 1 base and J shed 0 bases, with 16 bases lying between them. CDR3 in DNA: TGTGCCAGCAGCTTAGGTGTGGCTCCGGATCGCTCCTATAATTCACCCCTCCACTTT. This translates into CASSLGVAPDRSYNSPLHF.

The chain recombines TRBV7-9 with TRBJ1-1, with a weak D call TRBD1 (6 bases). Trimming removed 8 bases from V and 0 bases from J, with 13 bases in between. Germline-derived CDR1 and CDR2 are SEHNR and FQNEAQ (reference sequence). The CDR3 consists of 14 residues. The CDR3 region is CASCRGGLNTEAFF. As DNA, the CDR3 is TGTGCCAGCTGTAGGGGGGGGCTGAACACTGAAGCTTTCTTT.

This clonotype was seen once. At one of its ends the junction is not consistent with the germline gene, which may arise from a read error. In DNA, the CDR3 is TGCGCCAGCAGCCAAGAAGATAGGTTCTCCTTC. It is translated as CASSQEDRFSF. The chain combines TRBV4-1 with TRBJ1-2; D not resolved. The germline CDR1 and CDR2 sequences are MGHRA and YSYEKL. The CDR3 is made up of 11 amino acids.

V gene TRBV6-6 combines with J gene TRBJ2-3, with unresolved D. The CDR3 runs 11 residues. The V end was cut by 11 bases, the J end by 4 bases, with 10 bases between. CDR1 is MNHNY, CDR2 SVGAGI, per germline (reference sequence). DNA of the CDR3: TGTGCCTTGAGCTACTCAGATACGCAGTATTTT. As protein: CALSYSDTQYF.

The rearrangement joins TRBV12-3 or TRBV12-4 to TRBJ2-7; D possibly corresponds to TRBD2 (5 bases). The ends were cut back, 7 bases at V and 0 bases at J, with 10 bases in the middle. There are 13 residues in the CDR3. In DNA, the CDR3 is TGTGCCAGCACCCCACGGGGCTCCTACGAGCAGTACTTC. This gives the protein CASTPRGSYEQYF.

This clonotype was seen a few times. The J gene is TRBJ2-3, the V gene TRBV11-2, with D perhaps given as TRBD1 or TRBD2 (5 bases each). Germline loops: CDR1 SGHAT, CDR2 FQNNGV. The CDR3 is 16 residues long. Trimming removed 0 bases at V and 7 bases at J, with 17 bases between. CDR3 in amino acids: CASSLDLGTATNTQYF. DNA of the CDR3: TGTGCCAGCAGCTTAGATCTAGGGACGGCCACCAATACGCAGTATTTT. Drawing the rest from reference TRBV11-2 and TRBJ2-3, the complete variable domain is EAGVAQSPRYKIIEKRQSVAFWCNPISGHATLYWYQQILGQGPKLLIQFQNNGVVDDSQLPKDRFSAERLKGVDSTLKIQPAKLEDSAVYLCASSLDLGTATNTQYFGPGTRLTVL.

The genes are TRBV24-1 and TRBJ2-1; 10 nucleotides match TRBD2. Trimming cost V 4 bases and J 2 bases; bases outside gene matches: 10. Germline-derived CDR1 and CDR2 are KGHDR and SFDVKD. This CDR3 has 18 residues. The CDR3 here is CATSDSQPTSGAYNEQFF. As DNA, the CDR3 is TGTGCCACCAGTGACTCACAGCCTACTAGCGGGGCCTACAATGAGCAGTTCTTC.

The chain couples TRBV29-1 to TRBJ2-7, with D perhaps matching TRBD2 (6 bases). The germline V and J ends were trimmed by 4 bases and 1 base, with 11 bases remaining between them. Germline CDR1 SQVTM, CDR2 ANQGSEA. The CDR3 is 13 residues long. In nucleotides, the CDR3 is TGCAGCGTTGTCTTGCGGGGATCCTACGAGCAGTACTTC. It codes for CSVVLRGSYEQYF.

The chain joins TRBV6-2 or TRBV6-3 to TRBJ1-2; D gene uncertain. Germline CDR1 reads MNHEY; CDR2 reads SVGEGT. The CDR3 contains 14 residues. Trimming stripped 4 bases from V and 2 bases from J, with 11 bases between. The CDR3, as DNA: TGTGCCAGCAGTTCTCGGGTAATCAACTATGGCTACACCTTC. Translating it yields CASSSRVINYGYTF.

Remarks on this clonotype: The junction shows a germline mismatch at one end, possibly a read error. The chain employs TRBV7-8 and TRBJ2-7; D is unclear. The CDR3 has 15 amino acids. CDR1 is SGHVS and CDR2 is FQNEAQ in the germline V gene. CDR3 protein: CATSPHGRNSYEQYF. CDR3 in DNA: TGTGCCACCAGCCCCCATGGGCGGAATAGCTACGAGCAGTACTTC.

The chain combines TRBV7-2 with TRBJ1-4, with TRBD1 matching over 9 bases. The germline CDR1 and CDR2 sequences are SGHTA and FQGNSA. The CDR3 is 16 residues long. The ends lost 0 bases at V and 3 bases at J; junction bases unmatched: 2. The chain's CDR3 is CASSLAGQGPNEKLFF. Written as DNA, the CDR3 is TGTGCCAGCAGCTTAGCGGGACAGGGACCTAATGAAAAACTGTTTTTT.

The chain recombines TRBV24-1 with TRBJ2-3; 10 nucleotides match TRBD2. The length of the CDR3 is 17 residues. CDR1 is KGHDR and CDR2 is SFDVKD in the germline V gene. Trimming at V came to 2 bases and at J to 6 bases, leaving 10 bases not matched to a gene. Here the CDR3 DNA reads TGTGCCACCAGTGATTGGACCGAGCGGGGGGGCCAGGATACGCAGTATTTT. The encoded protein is CATSDWTERGGQDTQYF.

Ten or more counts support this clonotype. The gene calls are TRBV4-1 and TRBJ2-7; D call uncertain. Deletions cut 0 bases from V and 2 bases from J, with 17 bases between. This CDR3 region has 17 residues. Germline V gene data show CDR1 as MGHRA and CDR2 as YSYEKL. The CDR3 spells CASSQEVVYSEPYEQYF. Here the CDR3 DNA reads TGCGCCAGCAGCCAAGAAGTTGTTTACAGCGAACCCTACGAGCAGTACTTC.

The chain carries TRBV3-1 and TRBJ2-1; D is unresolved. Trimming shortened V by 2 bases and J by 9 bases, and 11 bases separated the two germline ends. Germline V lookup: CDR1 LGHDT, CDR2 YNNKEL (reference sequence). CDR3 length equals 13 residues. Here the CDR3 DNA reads TGTGCCAGCAGCCAATTAAGGAGTAGTGAGCAGTTCTTC. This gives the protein CASSQLRSSEQFF.

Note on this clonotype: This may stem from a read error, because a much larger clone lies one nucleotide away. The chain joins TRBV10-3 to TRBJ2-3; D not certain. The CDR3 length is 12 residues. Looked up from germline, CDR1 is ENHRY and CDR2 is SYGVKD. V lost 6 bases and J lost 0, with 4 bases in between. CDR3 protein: CAIRDSTDTQYF. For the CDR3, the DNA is TGTGCCATCAGGGACAGCACAGATACGCAGTATTTT.

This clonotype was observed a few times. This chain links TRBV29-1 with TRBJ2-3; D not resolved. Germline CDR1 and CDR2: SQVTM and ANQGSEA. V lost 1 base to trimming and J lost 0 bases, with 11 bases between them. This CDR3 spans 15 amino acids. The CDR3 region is CSVEVVGSSTDTQYF. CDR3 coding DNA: TGCAGCGTTGAAGTAGTGGGGTCTAGCACAGATACGCAGTATTTT.

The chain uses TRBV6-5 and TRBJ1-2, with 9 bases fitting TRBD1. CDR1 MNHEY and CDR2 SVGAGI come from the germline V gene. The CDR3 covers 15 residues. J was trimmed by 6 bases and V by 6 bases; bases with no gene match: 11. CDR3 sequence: CASSGLGQGFDGYTF. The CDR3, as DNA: TGTGCCAGCAGCGGACTGGGACAGGGCTTTGATGGCTACACCTTC.

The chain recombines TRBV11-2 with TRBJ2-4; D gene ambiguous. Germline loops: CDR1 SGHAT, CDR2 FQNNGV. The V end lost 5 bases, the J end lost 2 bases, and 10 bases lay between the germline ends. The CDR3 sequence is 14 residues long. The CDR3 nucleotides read TGTGCCAGCAGCCTCCCAGAACCCAAAAACATTCAGTACTTC. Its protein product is CASSLPEPKNIQYF. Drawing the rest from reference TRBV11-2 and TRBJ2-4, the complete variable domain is EAGVAQSPRYKIIEKRQSVAFWCNPISGHATLYWYQQILGQGPKLLIQFQNNGVVDDSQLPKDRFSAERLKGVDSTLKIQPAKLEDSAVYLCASSLPEPKNIQYFGAGTRLSVL.

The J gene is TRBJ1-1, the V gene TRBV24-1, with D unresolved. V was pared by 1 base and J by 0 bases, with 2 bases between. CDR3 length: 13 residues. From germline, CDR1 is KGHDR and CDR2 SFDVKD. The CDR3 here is CATSDFLNTEAFF. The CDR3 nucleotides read TGTGCCACCAGTGATTTCCTGAACACTGAAGCTTTCTTT.

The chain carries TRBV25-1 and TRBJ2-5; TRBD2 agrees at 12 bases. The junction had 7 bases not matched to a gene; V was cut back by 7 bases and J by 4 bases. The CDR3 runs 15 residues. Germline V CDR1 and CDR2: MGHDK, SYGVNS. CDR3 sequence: CASTPLAGGPETQYF. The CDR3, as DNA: TGTGCCAGCACTCCTCTAGCGGGGGGGCCAGAGACCCAGTACTTC.

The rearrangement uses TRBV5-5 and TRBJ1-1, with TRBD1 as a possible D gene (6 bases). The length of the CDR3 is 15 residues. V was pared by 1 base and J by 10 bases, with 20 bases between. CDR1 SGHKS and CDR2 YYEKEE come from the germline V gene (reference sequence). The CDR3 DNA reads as TGTGCCAGCAGCTTGCAGGGGCGGGGCGTCCGTCCAGCTTTCTTT. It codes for CASSLQGRGVRPAFF.

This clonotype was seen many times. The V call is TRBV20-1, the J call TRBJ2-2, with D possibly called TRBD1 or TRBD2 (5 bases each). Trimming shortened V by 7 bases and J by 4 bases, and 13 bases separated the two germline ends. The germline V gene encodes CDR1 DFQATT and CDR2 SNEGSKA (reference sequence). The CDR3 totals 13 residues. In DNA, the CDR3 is TGCAGTGGCAACCGGGACCCCACCGGGGAGCTGTTTTTT. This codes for CSGNRDPTGELFF.

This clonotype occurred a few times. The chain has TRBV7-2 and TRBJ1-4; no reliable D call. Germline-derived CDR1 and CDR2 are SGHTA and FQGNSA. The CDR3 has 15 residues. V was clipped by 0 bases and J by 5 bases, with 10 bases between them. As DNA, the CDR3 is TGTGCCAGCAGCTTAGCGCTTACAGTGAATGAAAAACTGTTTTTT. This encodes CASSLALTVNEKLFF.

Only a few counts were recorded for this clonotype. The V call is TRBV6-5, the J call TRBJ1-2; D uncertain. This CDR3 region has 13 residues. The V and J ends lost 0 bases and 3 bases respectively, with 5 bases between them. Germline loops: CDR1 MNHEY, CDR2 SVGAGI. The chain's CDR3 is CASSYSKDYGYTF. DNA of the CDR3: TGTGCCAGCAGTTACTCTAAGGACTATGGCTACACCTTC.

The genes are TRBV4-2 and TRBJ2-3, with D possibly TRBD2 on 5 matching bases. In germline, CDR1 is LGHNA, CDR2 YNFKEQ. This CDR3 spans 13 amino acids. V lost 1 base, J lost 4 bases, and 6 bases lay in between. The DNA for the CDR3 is TGTGCCAGCAGCCAAGTTAGCGCAGATACGCAGTATTTT. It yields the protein CASSQVSADTQYF.

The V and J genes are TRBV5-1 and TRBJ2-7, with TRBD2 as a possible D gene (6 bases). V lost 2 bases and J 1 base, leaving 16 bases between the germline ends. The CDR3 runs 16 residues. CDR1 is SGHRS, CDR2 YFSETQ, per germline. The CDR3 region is CASSFGSLEISYEQYF. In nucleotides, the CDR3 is TGCGCCAGCAGCTTCGGGAGTTTGGAAATATCCTACGAGCAGTACTTC.

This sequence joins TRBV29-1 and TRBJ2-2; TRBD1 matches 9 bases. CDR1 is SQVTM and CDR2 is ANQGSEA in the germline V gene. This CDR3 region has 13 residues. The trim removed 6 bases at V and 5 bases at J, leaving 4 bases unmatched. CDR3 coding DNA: TGCAGCGTCTTAGGACAGGGGACCGGGGAGCTGTTTTTT. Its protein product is CSVLGQGTGELFF.

The CDR3 protein is CASSHTDYNSPLHF. The CDR3 region has the DNA TGTGCCAGCAGCCACACAGACTATAATTCACCCCTCCACTTT. This chain uses TRBV3-1 with TRBJ1-6; D call uncertain. Germline V gene sequence: CDR1 LGHDT, CDR2 YNNKEL (reference sequence). There are 14 residues in the CDR3. V gave up 3 bases and J gave up 3 bases, with 6 bases separating them.

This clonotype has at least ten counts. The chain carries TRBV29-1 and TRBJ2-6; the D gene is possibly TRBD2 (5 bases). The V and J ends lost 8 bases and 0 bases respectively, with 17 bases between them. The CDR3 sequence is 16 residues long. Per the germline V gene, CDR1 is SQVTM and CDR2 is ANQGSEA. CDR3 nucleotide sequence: TGCAGCACACTAGGGCCCAACCGCTCTGGGGCCAACGTCCTGACTTTC. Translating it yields CSTLGPNRSGANVLTF.

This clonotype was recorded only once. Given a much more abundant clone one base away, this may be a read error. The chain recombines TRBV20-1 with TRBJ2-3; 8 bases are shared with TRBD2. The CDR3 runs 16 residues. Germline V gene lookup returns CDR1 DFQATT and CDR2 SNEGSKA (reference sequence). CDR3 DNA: TGCAGTGCTAGAGATAATCGCGGGGGGACCACAGATACGCAGTGTTTT. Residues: CSARDNRGGTTDTQCF.

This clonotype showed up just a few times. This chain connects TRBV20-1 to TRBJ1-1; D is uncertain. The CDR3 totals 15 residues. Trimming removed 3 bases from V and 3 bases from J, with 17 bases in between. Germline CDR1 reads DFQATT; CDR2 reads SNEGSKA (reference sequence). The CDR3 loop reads CSARSRPPLDTEAFF. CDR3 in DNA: TGCAGTGCTAGGTCGAGACCTCCGCTGGACACTGAAGCTTTCTTT.